This TCR beta chain was profiled in a study of CXCR3-negative and CXCR3-positive naive CD8 T cells. Germline V lookup: CDR1 GTSNPN, CDR2 SVGIG (reference sequence). The CDR3 extends over 14 amino acids. UMI-labeled TRB cDNA libraries were prepared by 5' RACE. TCRdb reanalyzed the 5' RACE reads, giving one entry per CDR3 protein sequence and no DNA. This sample's table reports more than 50,000 distinct CDR3 sequences. About 310,000 cells per CD8+ T cell subset were flow-sorted in triplicate. The TCR comes from a human donor in good health. Some clones in this sample may be carry-over from other donors' samples. The J gene is TRBJ2-7, the V gene TRBV30; TCRdb selects TRBD1, and the lack of DNA leaves this call unchecked. Material: naive CXCR3- CD8+ T cells from blood. The sample's subset: CD45RO-CCR7+CD27+CD95- naive CD8+ T cells lacking CXCR3 (TNR3-). The CDR3 spells CAWRRRGLSYEQYF.